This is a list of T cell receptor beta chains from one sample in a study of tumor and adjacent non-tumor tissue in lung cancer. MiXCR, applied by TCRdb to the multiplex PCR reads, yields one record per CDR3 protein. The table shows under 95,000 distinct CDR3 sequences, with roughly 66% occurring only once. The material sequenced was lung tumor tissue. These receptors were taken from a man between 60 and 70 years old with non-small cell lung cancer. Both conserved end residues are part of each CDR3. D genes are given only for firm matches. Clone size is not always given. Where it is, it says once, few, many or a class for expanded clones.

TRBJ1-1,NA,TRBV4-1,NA,TGCACCAGCAGCCAAGGGATTGAAGTTTTCTTT,CTSSQGIEVFF
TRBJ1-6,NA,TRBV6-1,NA,TGTGCCAACACGGAGACAAGTCATTCACCCCTCCACTTT,CANTETSHSPLHF
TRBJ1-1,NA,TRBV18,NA,TGTGCCAGCTCACCAGGCAGGGAAGAAGCTTTCTTT,CASSPGREEAFF
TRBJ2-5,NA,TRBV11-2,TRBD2,TGTGCCAGCAGTCCCGGGACTAGCGGGAGCTCGTACGAGACCCAGTACTTC,CASSPGTSGSSYETQYF
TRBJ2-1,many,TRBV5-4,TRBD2,TGTGCCAGCAGCTTGGAGCGGGGCGGGACGGGGTACAATGAGCAGTTCTTC,CASSLERGGTGYNEQFF
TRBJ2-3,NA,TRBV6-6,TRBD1,TGTGCCGGCAGTTACTCCTATCTGGGGACAGATAAGCAGTATTTT,CAGSYSYLGTDKQYF
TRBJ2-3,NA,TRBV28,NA,TGTGCCAGCAGCACCCGGGGGCTAACCGGCCCAGATACGCAGTATTTT,CASSTRGLTGPDTQYF
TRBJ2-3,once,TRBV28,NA,TGTGCCAGCAGTTTGATTCAGGATTCCACAGATACTCAGTATTTT,CASSLIQDSTDTQYF
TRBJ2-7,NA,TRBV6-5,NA,TGTGACAGCAGTTATCAGGGTCGTTACGAGCTGTACTTC,CDSSYQGRYELYF
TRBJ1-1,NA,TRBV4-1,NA,TGCGCCAGTAGCCAAGGGATTGAAGCTTCCTTT,CASSQGIEASF
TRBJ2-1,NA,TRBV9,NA,TGTGCCAGCAGCTTGGTGGGGGGCAATGAGCAGTTCTTC,CASSLVGGNEQFF
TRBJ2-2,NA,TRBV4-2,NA,TGTGCCAGCAGCCAAATGTCGCAGGGGCTGTTTTTT,CASSQMSQGLFF
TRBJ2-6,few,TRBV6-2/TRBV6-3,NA,TGTGCCAGCAGTTACTCGGTGGGGCGCGCTGGGGCCAACGTCCTAGCTTTC,CASSYSVGRAGANVLAF
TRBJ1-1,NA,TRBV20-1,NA,TGCAGTGCTAGTGGTATTGGGACCTTAGAGGCTTTCTTT,CSASGIGTLEAFF
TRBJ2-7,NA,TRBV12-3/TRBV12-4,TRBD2,TGTGCCAGCAGCCCGGGACTAGGGGGGGGTCAATCCTATGAGCAGTACTTC,CASSPGLGGGQSYEQYF
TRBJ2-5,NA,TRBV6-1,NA,TGTGCCAGCGCCGGAATAGCCTACGGTGAGACCCAGTACTTC,CASAGIAYGETQYF
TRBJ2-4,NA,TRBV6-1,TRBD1,TGTGCCAGCGGTGAACAGGACAGGGTAGCCAAAAACATCCAGTACTTC,CASGEQDRVAKNIQYF